The rows below give T cell receptor beta chains drawn from one sample of a study of shared T cell receptors in the human thymus. Clones were sequenced by immunoSEQ multiplex PCR, and TCRdb holds only the in-frame ones, with some missing. The repertoire holds approximately 660,000 clones, approximately 87% seen once, with 0.0095% to 0.012% in the top ten. This same sample was also part of a study on human thymus T cells.

The source material was thymocytes. Receptors originate from a boy less than two years old with a congenital heart defect. Both conserved end residues are part of each CDR3. A D gene is named only where the DNA matches it firmly. Some rows have no size entry. The others give once, few or many, or a class for an expanded clone.

v_gene,d_gene,abundance,j_gene,CDR3aa,CDR3nt
TRBV23-1,NA,NA,TRBJ2-7,CASSQGSPCEQYF,TGCGCCAGCAGTCAGGGCTCCCCTTGCGAGCAGTACTTC
TRBV11-2,TRBD2,NA,TRBJ2-7,CASSFLGGPPYEQYF,TGTGCCAGCAGCTTTCTGGGAGGGCCCCCCTACGAGCAGTACTTC
TRBV12-5,TRBD2,NA,TRBJ2-5,CASGLVLLAGHQETQYF,TGTGCTAGTGGTTTGGTACTTCTAGCGGGACACCAAGAGACCCAGTACTTC
TRBV27,NA,NA,TRBJ2-1,CASSHGHRNEQFF,TGTGCCAGCAGCCATGGACACCGCAATGAGCAGTTCTTC
TRBV4-2,NA,NA,TRBJ2-2,CASSRGGRGDTGELFF,TGTGCCAGCAGCCGGGGGGGCCGCGGGGACACCGGGGAGCTGTTTTTT
TRBV28,TRBD2,once,TRBJ2-7,CASSFKLARSYEQYF,TGTGCCAGCAGTTTCAAACTAGCGCGTTCCTACGAGCAGTACTTC
TRBV4-3,TRBD2,NA,TRBJ2-1,CASSQEGTRVYNEQFF,TGCGCCAGCAGCCAAGAAGGGACTAGGGTCTACAATGAGCAGTTCTTC
TRBV4-1,NA,NA,TRBJ2-7,CASSQERRLVDYYEQYF,TGCGCCAGCAGCCAAGAAAGACGACTAGTCGACTACTACGAGCAGTACTTC
TRBV5-6,TRBD1,NA,TRBJ2-2,CASSLARGRGYTGELFF,TGTGCCAGCAGCTTGGCCAGGGGGCGCGGGTACACCGGGGAGCTGTTTTTT
TRBV11-3,TRBD1,NA,TRBJ1-4,CASSLPGQGYEKLFF,TGTGCCAGCAGCCTACCGGGACAGGGTTATGAAAAACTGTTTTTT
TRBV27,TRBD1,NA,TRBJ2-7,CASSSLGTGSYEQYF,TGTGCCAGCAGTTCCTTGGGGACAGGGTCCTACGAGCAGTACTTC
TRBV30,TRBD1,NA,TRBJ1-2,CAWSPGTAGYTF,TGTGCCTGGAGCCCTGGGACAGCTGGCTACACCTTC
TRBV4-3,NA,NA,TRBJ2-5,CASSQERGEEETQYF,TGCGCCAGCAGCCAAGAGCGGGGCGAGGAAGAGACCCAGTACTTC
TRBV5-1,TRBD2,NA,TRBJ2-1,CASSLSWEGYNEQFF,TGCGCCAGCAGCTTGTCGTGGGAGGGATACAATGAGCAGTTCTTC
TRBV7-9,TRBD1,NA,TRBJ1-3,CASSLVATYRDRVRDTIYF,TGTGCCAGCAGCTTAGTCGCTACATACCGGGACAGGGTTAGAGACACCATATATTTT
TRBV4-3,NA,few,TRBJ2-7,CASSQWAELYEQYF,TGCGCCAGCAGCCAATGGGCAGAACTCTACGAGCAGTACTTC
TRBV28,TRBD2,NA,TRBJ2-1,CASSLPHDGASGRGDEQFF,TGTGCCAGCAGTTTACCCCACGATGGGGCTAGCGGGAGGGGGGATGAGCAGTTCTTC
TRBV27,NA,NA,TRBJ2-1,CASSSARRSGDNEQFF,TGTGCCAGCAGTTCCGCCCGGAGAAGCGGAGACAATGAGCAGTTCTTC
TRBV20-1,NA,NA,TRBJ1-1,CSAAGGQDAFF,TGCAGTGCTGCGGGCGGGCAGGACGCTTTCTTT
TRBV5-6,NA,NA,TRBJ1-5,CASTKAGNNPNQPQHF,TGTGCCAGCACGAAGGCAGGAAACAACCCCAATCAGCCCCAGCATTTT
TRBV28,NA,NA,TRBJ1-1,CASLCAKRVHTEAFF,TGTGCCAGCCTATGCGCCAAGAGGGTACACACTGAAGCTTTCTTT
TRBV18,TRBD2,NA,TRBJ2-1,CASSQSGIYNEQFF,TGTGCCAGCTCACAGAGCGGGATCTACAATGAGCAGTTCTTC
TRBV7-8,TRBD1,NA,TRBJ2-7,CASSNHRGAPYEQYF,TGTGCCAGCAGCAACCACAGGGGAGCCCCCTACGAGCAGTACTTC
TRBV4-1,NA,NA,TRBJ2-1,CASSQDYAGSDNEQFF,TGCGCCAGCAGCCAAGATTACGCAGGGTCGGACAATGAGCAGTTCTTC
TRBV7-8,TRBD1,NA,TRBJ2-5,CASSLGVDRAETQYF,TGTGCCAGCAGCTTAGGGGTGGACAGGGCGGAGACCCAGTACTTC
TRBV2,NA,NA,TRBJ2-5,CASTLRVAQETQYF,TGTGCCAGCACCCTGAGGGTCGCCCAAGAGACCCAGTACTTC
TRBV29-1,NA,NA,TRBJ2-7,CSVGPPGGHSYEQYF,TGCAGCGTGGGGCCCCCCGGGGGGCACTCCTACGAGCAGTACTTC
TRBV9,TRBD2,NA,TRBJ2-5,CASSAGGLAGVNETQYF,TGTGCCAGCAGCGCGGGGGGACTAGCGGGAGTTAATGAGACCCAGTACTTC
TRBV7-8,TRBD1,NA,TRBJ2-1,CASSPAPRGTEYNEQFF,TGTGCCAGCAGCCCGGCCCCCAGAGGGACAGAGTACAATGAGCAGTTCTTC
TRBV5-8,TRBD2,NA,TRBJ2-5,CASSFTSGDKETQYF,TGTGCCAGCAGCTTTACTAGCGGGGACAAAGAGACCCAGTACTTC
TRBV5-1,TRBD1,NA,TRBJ2-2,CASSPPGQGAHGELFF,TGCGCCAGCAGCCCTCCGGGACAGGGGGCACACGGGGAGCTGTTTTTT
TRBV4-2,NA,NA,TRBJ1-5,CASSPLQGVVSNQPQHF,TGTGCCAGCAGCCCTCTCCAGGGCGTCGTGAGCAATCAGCCCCAGCATTTT
TRBV6-4,NA,NA,TRBJ2-7,CASSDSGGYSYEQYF,TGTGCCAGCAGTGACTCCGGCGGGTACTCCTACGAGCAGTACTTC
TRBV27,TRBD2,NA,TRBJ2-1,CASSPPTSGNWYEQFF,TGTGCCAGCAGTCCTCCCACTAGCGGGAATTGGTATGAGCAGTTCTTC
TRBV30,TRBD1,NA,TRBJ2-3,CAWATGDKADTQYF,TGTGCCTGGGCGACAGGGGATAAGGCAGATACGCAGTATTTT
TRBV6-5,TRBD1,NA,TRBJ2-7,CASIGQGSYEQYF,TGTGCCAGCATAGGACAGGGGTCCTACGAGCAGTACTTC
TRBV6-6,TRBD1,NA,TRBJ2-2,CASSSARTGINGELFF,TGTGCCAGCAGTAGCGCCCGGACAGGGATCAACGGGGAGCTGTTTTTT
TRBV19,TRBD2,NA,TRBJ2-3,CASSTGTSGFTDTQYF,TGTGCCAGTAGTACCGGGACTAGCGGGTTCACAGATACGCAGTATTTT
TRBV28,TRBD1,NA,TRBJ2-7,CASSLGQGLHEQYF,TGTGCCAGTTCACTGGGACAGGGCCTGCACGAGCAGTACTTC
TRBV7-2,NA,NA,TRBJ2-5,CASSLGGRLETQYF,TGTGCCAGCAGCTTAGGGGGCAGGTTAGAGACCCAGTACTTC
TRBV4-3,TRBD1,NA,TRBJ2-3,CASSQEGRQGCQDTQYF,TGCGCCAGCAGCCAAGAAGGAAGACAGGGTTGTCAAGATACGCAGTATTTT
TRBV6-6,TRBD1,NA,TRBJ1-6,CASTFKGRGPNSPLHF,TGTGCCAGCACCTTCAAGGGCAGGGGGCCGAATTCACCCCTCCACTTT
TRBV14,TRBD2,NA,TRBJ2-2,CASSHVAGSGSGELFF,TGTGCCAGCAGCCATGTAGCGGGATCAGGTAGCGGGGAGCTGTTTTTT
TRBV27,TRBD2,NA,TRBJ2-7,CASSTQRERFHEQYF,TGTGCCAGCAGCACCCAGCGGGAGCGGTTCCACGAGCAGTACTTC
TRBV29-1,TRBD2,NA,TRBJ2-3,CSVATSGGTDTQYF,TGCAGCGTTGCGACTAGCGGAGGCACAGATACGCAGTATTTT
TRBV28,NA,once,TRBJ1-1,CASRRNTEAFF,TGTGCCAGCAGGAGGAACACTGAAGCTTTCTTT
TRBV6-1,NA,NA,TRBJ2-1,CASRTRPWGDEQFF,TGTGCCAGCAGGACACGGCCCTGGGGAGATGAGCAGTTCTTC
TRBV4-1,TRBD2,NA,TRBJ2-7,CASSQDKSGGSYEQYF,TGCGCCAGCAGCCAAGATAAGAGCGGGGGGTCCTACGAGCAGTACTTC
TRBV6-5,NA,once,TRBJ2-7,CASSYEGDYEQYF,TGTGCCAGCAGTTATGAGGGGGACTACGAGCAGTACTTC
TRBV4-1,NA,NA,TRBJ2-7,CASSQRGGFGSYEQYF,TGCGCCAGCAGCCAACGTGGGGGGTTCGGGTCCTACGAGCAGTACTTC
TRBV5-6,TRBD1,NA,TRBJ2-3,CASSLRTGVADTQYF,TGTGCCAGCAGCTTGAGGACAGGGGTGGCAGATACGCAGTATTTT
TRBV13,TRBD2,NA,TRBJ2-7,CASSSPAGVEQYF,TGTGCCAGCAGCTCACCCGCGGGGGTCGAGCAGTACTTC
TRBV10-1,TRBD2,once,TRBJ2-1,CASSVGGREEQFF,TGCGCCAGCAGTGTTGGCGGGAGGGAGGAGCAGTTCTTC
TRBV29-1,NA,NA,TRBJ1-2,CSVSGKVYGYTF,TGCAGCGTTTCGGGAAAGGTCTATGGCTACACCTTC
TRBV15,NA,NA,TRBJ2-1,CATRERESSEQFF,TGTGCCACCAGAGAGAGGGAGTCGAGTGAGCAGTTCTTC
TRBV10-2,NA,NA,TRBJ2-1,CASGARDCNEQFF,TGCGCCAGCGGGGCCAGGGACTGCAATGAGCAGTTCTTC
TRBV29-1,NA,NA,TRBJ1-2,CSVATNYGYTF,TGCAGCGTTGCAACTAACTATGGCTACACCTTC
TRBV4-3,TRBD2,once,TRBJ2-5,CASSLGTRGSQTQYF,TGCGCCAGCAGCCTTGGGACTAGGGGGAGTCAGACCCAGTACTTC
TRBV19,NA,few,TRBJ1-1,CASSTPSGEDTEAFF,TGTGCCAGTAGTACCCCGTCGGGGGAGGACACTGAAGCTTTCTTT